Described below is a single T cell receptor beta chain sequence and its context. No antigen is known for it. Investigators reverse transcribed all isolated RNA, so they sequenced expressed TCRB transcripts. Sequencing used immunoSEQ multiplex PCR; TCRdb keeps in-frame clones, though not all of them. This sample carries about 340,000 clones, approximately 9.7% of them seen once, and the ten largest clones take 0.9% to 1.1%. The sample is drawn from a study of beta chain features in type 1 diabetes. In the study overall: Cell yields, age and gender were similar between patients and healthy donors. All samples together contributed 90 million to 130 million sorted cells for examination.

Study-wide points: Shorter TCRB CDR3s, moderately but significantly so, were found in Type 1 diabetes patients in all four CD4+ subsets. Using cDNA template may skew counts toward highly expressing activated cells.

Sorted populations were all over 95% pure. Germline trimming cut 3 bases from V and 4 bases from J; bases unmatched to any gene: 5. The germline V gene has CDR1 ENHRY and CDR2 SYGVKD. The CDR3 covers 15 residues. The sequence derives from a young man with type 1 diabetes. V is TRBV10-3 and J is TRBJ2-5; the match to TRBD1 covers 10 bases. Sample: central memory CD4+ T cells from blood. The CDR3 DNA reads TGTGCCATCAGTGAAGGGACAGGGGCTCGAGAGACCCAGTACTTC. This codes for CAISEGTGARETQYF.